Here is one T cell receptor (beta chain) with its context. Its antigen remains unidentified. The record has no base qualities; no much larger clone is one base away. V and J lose 2 bases and 7 bases, and a span of 13 bases separates them. The germline V gene supplies CDR1 SGHTS and CDR2 YDEGEE. From its cysteine to its phenylalanine, the CDR3 spans 13 amino acids. Just the 39-base CDR3 DNA is kept, in frame starting at base 1. These data are taken from a study of blood T cells in healthy people across ages (dated by TCRdb to between 2014 and 2017). General notes on the study: In model experiments, template switching captured about one uniquely barcoded TCR beta cDNA molecule for every two T cells. The study measured age-related changes in TCR beta repertoire diversity using deep sequencing normalized with unique cDNA molecular identifiers. The donors were divided into four age groups: young (average approximately 16 years), middle-aged (approximately 41), aged (roughly 66) and long-lived (roughly 82). Using the same blood draw, the study looked at two additional independent replicas of 1 million unique cDNA reads for two donors, one aged 18 to 30 and the other aged 80 or older.

The library was built by means of 5' RACE. For sequencing, an Illumina HiSeq 2500 was employed. A second PCR of 7 to 11 cycles was performed with a sample-barcoded 5' primer and a J-beta primer mix. A unique molecular identifier was introduced onto each TCR beta cDNA molecule by a template-switch 5' adaptor carrying 12 random nucleotides. At least 2.5 million CDR3-containing paired-end reads were obtained from each sample. First-strand cDNA synthesis was performed from all RNA using the Mint cDNA synthesis kit, with priming by a TRBC-specific oligonucleotide. Following uracil-DNA glycosylase treatment, a first 18-cycle PCR with universal primers M1SS and BC2_uni_R was performed on all cDNA. Processing in the source paper ran as follows. For normalization, 1 million high-quality reads were randomly selected from each sample, with every read carrying a distinct molecular identifier. Reads sharing molecular identifiers were discarded rather than binned into consensus sequences. MiTCR, set to a Q25 quality threshold and the strictest error-elimination algorithm, was used for CDR3 identification, clonotype clustering and error correction. A nonparametric unseen species model using Euler transformation provided a lower-bound estimate of total TCR beta diversity. TCRdb reprocessed the public reads (quality trimming at Q25 with fastp, clone calling with MiXCR) and kept in-frame beta chains. CDR3 protein sequences are deduplicated, and each keeps its most common genes and DNA. What appears here as the V and J calls and clone size reflects TCRdb's work, not the paper's. In all, the sample holds 750,000 to 1,000,000 distinct CDR3 sequences, and roughly 28% of those were seen once. Clones ranked in the top ten supply roughly a tenth of the sample.

Broader findings and caveats from the paper: Since profiling was done on bulk unsorted PBMCs, naive and antigen-experienced compartments could not be conclusively compared. Estimates of total diversity based on one million sequenced T cells were considered lower bounds and underestimates. As age increased, observed TCR beta diversity per million T cells dropped in a roughly linear way, and a significant reduction was already evident by age around 41. Observed TCR beta diversity correlated strongly with the percentage of naive T cells measured by flow cytometry. Because the CMV infection status of the donors was unknown, age-related changes in expanded clonotypes may potentially have been confounded. The long-lived group showed more naive CD4+ T cells, fewer expanded clones and increased TCR diversity than the aged group, suggesting age selection.

Donors were 35 to 40 systemically healthy Caucasian individuals from Russia aged 6 to 90 years. Each donor gave approximately 10 milliliters of peripheral blood, collected into EDTA-treated Vacutainer tubes. Ficoll-Paque density-gradient centrifugation was used to isolate PBMCs, with at least 7 million per sample. Trizol reagent was used to extract total RNA from PBMCs, with at least 6 micrograms per sample. The percentages of naive CD45RAhigh/CD27high T cells were determined by flow cytometry on a PBMC aliquot from every donor. Separately, the same data were catalogued under a study of T cells of mothers and their children. The second paper states: Donors were nine systemically healthy Caucasian individuals: three mothers and their six children. cDNA synthesis used all of the extracted RNA, with 1.5 ug of RNA in each 15 ul reaction. In the second PCR, sample barcodes and 2-4 random nucleotides were introduced via the M1S primer. Each mother yielded over 9.5 million TCR beta CDR3 reads and each child 3 million to 3.5 million reads. In both related and unrelated pairs, thymic selection shapes the output of TCR recombination in a similar way, with inherited differences having only a minor effect. Related mother-child pairs always showed normalized repertoire overlap that was slightly higher than in unrelated mother-child pairs, though the difference was never significant. No persistent microchimeric T cell clones were detected, at a sensitivity of roughly 93 clones per million clonotypes. To look for features that set related mother-child pairs apart from unrelated individuals, the researchers ran deep NGS to compare the TCR beta repertoires of mothers and children. On average, the children were roughly 10 +/- 4 years old, while the mothers were about 40 +/- 4 years old. After adapter ligation was performed with NEBNext reagents, the libraries were sequenced on an Illumina HiSeq 2000 with 100+100 nt paired-end reads. To prevent cross-contamination, the mother and child libraries were prepared one month apart and sequenced in separate runs. Between about 500,000 and 2,300,000 distinct TCR beta clonotypes were identified per donor. Naive TCR beta clonotypes were estimated from low-frequency clonotypes matched to each donor's FACS-determined naive share, without sorting.

This chain joins TRBV5-8 to TRBJ2-7; the D gene remains uncertain. Material for sequencing was blood. The receptor comes from a woman between 40 and 50 years old in good health. The DNA reads as follows: TGTGCCAGCAGCTTCGGCTGGAACAATGAGCAGTACTTC. Its product reads: CASSFGWNNEQYF.